One T cell receptor beta chain is described in this entry. These data come from a study of metastatic and nonmetastatic thyroid tumors. TCRdb re-analyzed the PCR reads using MiXCR. The sample shows about 15,000 clones, roughly 31% of them seen only once. V lost 6 bases and J 6 bases, leaving 18 bases between the germline ends. This CDR3 has 14 amino acids. CDR1 is MDHEN and CDR2 is SYDVKM in the germline V gene. Treatment of any kind had been given to no patient before thyroid surgery. The genes are TRBV28 and TRBJ2-7; a weak D match, TRBD2 (6 bases). This TCR came from a female donor with papillary thyroid cancer or a benign thyroid nodule (not recorded which). Some clones in this sample may be carry-over from other donors' samples. Sequenced sample: blood. The CDR3 reads CASRSPALASEQYV. In DNA form, the CDR3 reads TGTGCCAGCAGGTCCCCCGCGCTAGCGAGCGAGCAGTACGTC.